This record looks at one TCR beta chain sequence and its context. These data belong to a study of blood T cell repertoires in COVID-19. Study-level background: From T cells, B-cell-depleted T cells, or PBMCs came the material, which was cDNA or gDNA.

Produced via immunoSEQ multiplex PCR; TCRdb's table is partial and in-frame only. The table shows 210,000 or so clones, with about three quarters occurring only once. CDR3 length equals 17 residues. Trimming pared 3 bases from V and 4 bases from J, leaving 20 bases between. Germline V CDR1 and CDR2: SGHRS, YFSETQ. The V gene is TRBV5-1, the J gene TRBJ1-5; weak D call: TRBD1 (6 bases). The sequenced sample consisted of peripheral blood. The TCR comes from a woman of 80 years or more with active or convalescent COVID-19. The CDR3 sequence: CASSSGPRTDGNQPQHF. CDR3 coding DNA: TGCGCCAGCAGCTCGGGCCCTAGGACAGATGGAAATCAGCCCCAGCATTTT. Full variable domain (outside the CDR3, taken from reference TRBV5-1 and TRBJ1-5): KAGVTQTPRYLIKTRGQQVTLSCSPISGHRSVSWYQQTPGQGLQFLFEYFSETQRNKGNFPGRFSGRQFSNSRSEMNVSTLELGDSALYLCASSSGPRTDGNQPQHFGDGTRLSIL.